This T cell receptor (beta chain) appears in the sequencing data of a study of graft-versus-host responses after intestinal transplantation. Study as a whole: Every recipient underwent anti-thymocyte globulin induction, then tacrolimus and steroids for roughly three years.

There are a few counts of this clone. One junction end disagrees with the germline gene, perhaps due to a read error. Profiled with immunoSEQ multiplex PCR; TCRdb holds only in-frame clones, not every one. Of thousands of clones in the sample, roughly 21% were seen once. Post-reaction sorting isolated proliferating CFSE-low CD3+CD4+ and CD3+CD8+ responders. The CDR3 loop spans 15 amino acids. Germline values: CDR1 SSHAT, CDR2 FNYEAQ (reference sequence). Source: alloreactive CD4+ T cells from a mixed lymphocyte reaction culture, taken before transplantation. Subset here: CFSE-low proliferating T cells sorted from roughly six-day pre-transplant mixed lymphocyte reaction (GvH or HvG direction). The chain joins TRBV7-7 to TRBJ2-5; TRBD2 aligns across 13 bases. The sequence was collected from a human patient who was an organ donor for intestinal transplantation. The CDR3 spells CASSLLAGGQETQYF. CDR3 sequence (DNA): TGTGCTAGCAGCTTACTAGCGGGGGGGCAAGAGACCCAGTACTTC.